The clone carrying this TCR beta chain appeared once. Assay: immunoSEQ multiplex PCR; the TCRdb copy retains only in-frame clones and omits some. Here the sample spans nearly 2 million clones, 85% to 95% being singletons. These data belong to a study of shared clonotypes between healthy human individuals. Study in general: Per-donor plates numbered three CD4 naive, three CD4 memory, two CD8 naive and one CD8 memory.

Terminally differentiated effector memory CD45RA+ cells were excluded from the naive CD8 cells, which were CD45RO-negative and positively selected for CCR7. Germline CDR1 is SGHRS and CDR2 is YFSETQ. The V end was cut by 0 bases, the J end by 7 bases, with 10 bases between. There are 13 residues in the CDR3. The source material was naive CD8+ T cells sorted from blood. The receptor was isolated from a man younger than 35 in good health. The chain links TRBV5-1 to TRBJ2-5; D not certain. The CDR3 nucleotides read TGCGCCAGCAGCTTGGGCGGCGGCGGGACCCAGTACTTC. It codes for CASSLGGGGTQYF. Filled out from reference TRBV5-1 and TRBJ2-5, the complete variable domain reads KAGVTQTPRYLIKTRGQQVTLSCSPISGHRSVSWYQQTPGQGLQFLFEYFSETQRNKGNFPGRFSGRQFSNSRSEMNVSTLELGDSALYLCASSLGGGGTQYFGPGTRLLVL.